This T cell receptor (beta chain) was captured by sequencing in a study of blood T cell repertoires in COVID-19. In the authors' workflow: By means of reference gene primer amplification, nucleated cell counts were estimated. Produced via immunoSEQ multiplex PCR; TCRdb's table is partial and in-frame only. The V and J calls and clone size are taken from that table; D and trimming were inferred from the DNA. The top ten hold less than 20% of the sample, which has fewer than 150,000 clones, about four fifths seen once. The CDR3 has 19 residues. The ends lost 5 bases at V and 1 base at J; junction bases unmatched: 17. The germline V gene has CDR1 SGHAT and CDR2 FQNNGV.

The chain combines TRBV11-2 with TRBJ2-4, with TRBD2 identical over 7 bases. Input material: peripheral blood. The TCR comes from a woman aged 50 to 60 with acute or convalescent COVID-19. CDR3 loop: CASSPSREDGDNAKNIQYF. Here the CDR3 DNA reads TGTGCCAGCAGCCCATCCCGGGAGGACGGGGATAATGCCAAAAACATTCAGTACTTC. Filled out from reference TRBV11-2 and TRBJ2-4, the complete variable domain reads EAGVAQSPRYKIIEKRQSVAFWCNPISGHATLYWYQQILGQGPKLLIQFQNNGVVDDSQLPKDRFSAERLKGVDSTLKIQPAKLEDSAVYLCASSPSREDGDNAKNIQYFGAGTRLSVL.